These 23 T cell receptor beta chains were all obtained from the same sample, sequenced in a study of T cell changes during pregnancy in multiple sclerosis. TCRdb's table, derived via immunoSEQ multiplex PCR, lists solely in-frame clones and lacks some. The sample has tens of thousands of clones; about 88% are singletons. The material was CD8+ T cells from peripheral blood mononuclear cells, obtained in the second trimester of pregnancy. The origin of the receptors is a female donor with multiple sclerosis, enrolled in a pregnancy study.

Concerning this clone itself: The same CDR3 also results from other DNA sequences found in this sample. The CDR3 DNA reads TGTGCCAGCAGTGACTCGACTAGCGGGTACAATGAGCAGTTCTTC. Amino acid sequence: CASSDSTSGYNEQFF. This chain links TRBV6-4 with TRBJ2-1, with 10 nucleotides matching TRBD2. Germline-derived CDR1 and CDR2 are MRHNA and SNTAGT. The CDR3 consists of 15 residues. Unmatched junction bases numbered 0, after V lost 0 bases and J lost 4 bases.

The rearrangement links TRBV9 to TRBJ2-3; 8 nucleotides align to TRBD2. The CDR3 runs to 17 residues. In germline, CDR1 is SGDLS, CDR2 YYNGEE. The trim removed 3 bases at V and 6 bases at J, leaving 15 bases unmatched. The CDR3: CASSGYGGAGVADTQYF. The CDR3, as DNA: TGTGCCAGCAGCGGGTACGGAGGAGCGGGAGTTGCCGATACGCAGTATTTT.

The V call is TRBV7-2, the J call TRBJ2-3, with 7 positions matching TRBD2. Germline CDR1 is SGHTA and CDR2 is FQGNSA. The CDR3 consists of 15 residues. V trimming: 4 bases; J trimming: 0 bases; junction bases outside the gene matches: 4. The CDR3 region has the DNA TGTGCCAGCAGCTCCCTAGCGGTTAGCACAGATACGCAGTATTTT. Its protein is CASSSLAVSTDTQYF.

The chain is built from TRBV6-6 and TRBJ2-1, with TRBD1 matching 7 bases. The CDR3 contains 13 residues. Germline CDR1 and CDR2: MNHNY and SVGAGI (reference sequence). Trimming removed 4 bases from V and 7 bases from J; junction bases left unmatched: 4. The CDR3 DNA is TGTGCCAGCAGTTTCATGGGACAGAATGAGCAGTTCTTC. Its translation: CASSFMGQNEQFF.

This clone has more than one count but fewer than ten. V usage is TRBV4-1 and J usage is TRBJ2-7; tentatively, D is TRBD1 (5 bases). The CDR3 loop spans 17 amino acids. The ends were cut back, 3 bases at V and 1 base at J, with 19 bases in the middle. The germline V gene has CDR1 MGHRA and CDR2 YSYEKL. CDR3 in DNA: TGCGCCAGCAGCCAGGGGCCCCCCACAGGACGATCCTACGAGCAGTACTTC. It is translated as CASSQGPPTGRSYEQYF.

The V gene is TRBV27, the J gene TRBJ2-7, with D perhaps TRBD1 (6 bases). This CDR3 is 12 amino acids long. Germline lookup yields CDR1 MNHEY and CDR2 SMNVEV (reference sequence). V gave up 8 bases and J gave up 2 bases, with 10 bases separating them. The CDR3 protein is CASSGTPYEQYF. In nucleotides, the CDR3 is TGTGCCAGCTCTGGGACACCCTACGAGCAGTACTTC.

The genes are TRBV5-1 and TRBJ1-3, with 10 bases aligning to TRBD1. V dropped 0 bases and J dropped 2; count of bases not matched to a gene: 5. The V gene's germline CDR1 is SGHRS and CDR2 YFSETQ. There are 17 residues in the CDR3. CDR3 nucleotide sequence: TGCGCCAGCAGCTTGGAGGGACAGGGGCGTCCTGGAAACACCATATATTTT. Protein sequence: CASSLEGQGRPGNTIYF.

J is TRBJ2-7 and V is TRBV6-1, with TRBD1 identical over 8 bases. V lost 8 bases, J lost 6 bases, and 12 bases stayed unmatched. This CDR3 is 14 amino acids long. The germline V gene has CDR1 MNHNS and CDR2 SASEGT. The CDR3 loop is CASAYRTGSGEQYF. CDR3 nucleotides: TGTGCCAGCGCATACCGGACAGGGAGTGGCGAGCAGTACTTC.

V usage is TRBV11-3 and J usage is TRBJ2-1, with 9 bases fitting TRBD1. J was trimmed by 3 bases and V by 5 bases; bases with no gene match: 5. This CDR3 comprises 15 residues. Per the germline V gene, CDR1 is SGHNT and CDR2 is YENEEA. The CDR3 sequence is CASSTRTGVYNEQFF. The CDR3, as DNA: TGTGCCAGCAGCACCCGGACAGGGGTCTACAATGAGCAGTTCTTC.

The CDR3 region has the DNA TGTGCCAGCTCACCCGGGGGGTATTACTACGAGCAGTACTTC. Translated: CASSPGGYYYEQYF. This chain links TRBV18 with TRBJ2-7; 7 bases line up with TRBD2. Per the germline V gene, CDR1 is KGHSH and CDR2 is LQKENI. The ends lost 3 bases at V and 3 bases at J; junction bases unmatched: 5. The CDR3 is made up of 14 amino acids.

The CDR3 nucleotides read TGTGCCAGCAGCCGGCGGGGGGACACAGATACGCAGTATTTT. It yields the protein CASSRRGDTDTQYF. This chain joins TRBV5-4 and TRBJ2-3, with 8 bases that match TRBD2. From germline, CDR1 is SGHNT and CDR2 YYREEE (reference sequence). The CDR3 extends over 14 amino acids. After removal of 4 bases from V and 2 bases from J, the junction contained 3 bases not matched to a gene.

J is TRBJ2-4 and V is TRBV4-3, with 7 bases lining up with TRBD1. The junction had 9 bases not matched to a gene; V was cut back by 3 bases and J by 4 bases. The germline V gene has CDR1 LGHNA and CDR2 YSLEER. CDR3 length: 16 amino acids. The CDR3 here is CASSQDTGEGKNIQYF. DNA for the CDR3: TGCGCCAGCAGCCAGGACACAGGGGAAGGGAAAAACATTCAGTACTTC.

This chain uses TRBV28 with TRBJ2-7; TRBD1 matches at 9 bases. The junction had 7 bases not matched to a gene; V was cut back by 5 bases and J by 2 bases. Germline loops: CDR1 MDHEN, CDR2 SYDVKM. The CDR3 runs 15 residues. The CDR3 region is CASSTSGTGTYEQYF. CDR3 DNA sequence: TGTGCCAGCAGTACCTCCGGGACAGGGACCTACGAGCAGTACTTC.

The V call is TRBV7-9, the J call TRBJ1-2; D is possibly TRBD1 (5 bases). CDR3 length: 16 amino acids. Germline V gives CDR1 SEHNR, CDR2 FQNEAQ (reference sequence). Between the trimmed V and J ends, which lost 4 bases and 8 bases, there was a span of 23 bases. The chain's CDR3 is CASSSRGTEATFGYTF. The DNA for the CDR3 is TGTGCCAGCAGCTCCCGCGGGACGGAGGCTACGTTCGGCTACACCTTC.

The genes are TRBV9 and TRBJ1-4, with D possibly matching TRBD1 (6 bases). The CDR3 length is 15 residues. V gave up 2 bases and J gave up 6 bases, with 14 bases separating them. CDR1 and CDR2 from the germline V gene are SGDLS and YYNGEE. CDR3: CASSVETGPDEKLFF. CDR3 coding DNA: TGTGCCAGCAGCGTTGAGACAGGACCAGATGAAAAACTGTTTTTT.

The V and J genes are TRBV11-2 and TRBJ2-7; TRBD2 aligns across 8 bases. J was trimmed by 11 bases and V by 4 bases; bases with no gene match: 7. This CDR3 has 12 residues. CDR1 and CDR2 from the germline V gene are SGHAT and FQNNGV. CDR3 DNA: TGTGCCAGCAGCTCGACAAGCGGGAGCAAGTACTTC. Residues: CASSSTSGSKYF.

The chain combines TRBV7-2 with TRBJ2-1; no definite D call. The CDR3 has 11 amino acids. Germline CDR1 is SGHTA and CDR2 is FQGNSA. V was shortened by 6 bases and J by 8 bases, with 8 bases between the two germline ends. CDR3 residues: CASSNSDEQFF. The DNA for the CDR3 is TGTGCCAGCAGTAATTCAGATGAGCAGTTCTTC.

Here the CDR3 DNA reads TGTGCCAGCAGCTTTGCGGAGAATGAGCAGTTCTTC. This gives the protein CASSFAENEQFF. The chain is built from TRBV7-9 and TRBJ2-1; D is ambiguous. CDR1 is SEHNR and CDR2 is FQNEAQ in the germline V gene (reference sequence). The CDR3 has 12 amino acids. Between the trimmed V and J ends, which lost 3 bases and 7 bases, there was a span of 7 bases.

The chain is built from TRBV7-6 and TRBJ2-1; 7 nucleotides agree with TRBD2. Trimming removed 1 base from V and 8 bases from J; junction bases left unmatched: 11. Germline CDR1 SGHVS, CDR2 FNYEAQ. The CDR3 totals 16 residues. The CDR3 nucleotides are TGTGCCAGCAGCTTAGATCGGACTAGGCCGACAGATGAGCAGTTCTTC. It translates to CASSLDRTRPTDEQFF.

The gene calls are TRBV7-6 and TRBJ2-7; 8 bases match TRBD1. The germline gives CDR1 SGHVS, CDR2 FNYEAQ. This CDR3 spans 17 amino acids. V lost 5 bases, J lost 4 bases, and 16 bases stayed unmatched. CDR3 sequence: CASSPYPGQGELYEQYF. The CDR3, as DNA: TGTGCCAGCAGCCCCTACCCCGGACAGGGCGAACTTTACGAGCAGTACTTC.

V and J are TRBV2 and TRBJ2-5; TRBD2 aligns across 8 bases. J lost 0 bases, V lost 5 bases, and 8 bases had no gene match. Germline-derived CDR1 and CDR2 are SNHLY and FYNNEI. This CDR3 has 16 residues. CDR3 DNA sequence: TGTGCCAGCAGTCAGTTTCGGCGGGAGGACCAAGAGACCCAGTACTTC. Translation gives CASSQFRREDQETQYF. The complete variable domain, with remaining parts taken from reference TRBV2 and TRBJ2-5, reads EPEVTQTPSHQVTQMGQEVILRCVPISNHLYFYWYRQILGQKVEFLVSFYNNEISEKSEIFDDQFSVERPDGSNFTLKIRSTKLEDSAMYFCASSQFRREDQETQYFGPGTRLLVL.

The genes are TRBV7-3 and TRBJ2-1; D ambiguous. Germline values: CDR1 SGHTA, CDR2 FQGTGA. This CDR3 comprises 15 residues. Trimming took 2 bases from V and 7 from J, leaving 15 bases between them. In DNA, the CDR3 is TGTGCCAGCAGCTTAGAATCGTGGCAGTTTAATGAGCAGTTCTTC. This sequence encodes CASSLESWQFNEQFF.

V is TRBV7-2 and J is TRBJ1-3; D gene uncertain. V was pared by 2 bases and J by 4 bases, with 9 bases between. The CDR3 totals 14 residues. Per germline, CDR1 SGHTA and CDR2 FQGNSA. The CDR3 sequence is CASSLLTWGNTIYF. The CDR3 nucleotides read TGTGCCAGCAGCTTACTGACTTGGGGAAACACCATATATTTT.